The table lists the clone carrying this TCR beta chain with many counts. The antigen remains unidentified. The CDR3 consists of 15 residues. V trimming: 4 bases; J trimming: 0 bases; junction bases outside the gene matches: 5. CDR1 MGHRA and CDR2 YSYEKL come from the germline V gene. This record belongs to a study of response to subunit inactivated influenza vaccine. Study results and limitations: Authors suggested that a seasonal influenza vaccination recruits few new T cells each time.

MiXCR, applied by TCRdb to the RT-PCR reads, yields one record per CDR3 protein. The data show almost 600,000 distinct CDR3 sequences, about 14% seen once. The sample was PBMCs from blood, taken less than 13 days after vaccination. This sequence joins TRBV4-1 and TRBJ1-2; 7 nucleotides line up with TRBD1. The origin of this receptor is a man aged 50-59 years who received an inactivated influenza vaccine. The CDR3 bases are TGCGCCAGCAGCCCGGGACAGCTAACTAACTATGGCTACACCTTC. The encoded protein is CASSPGQLTNYGYTF.